These 27 T cell receptor beta chains came from one sample sequenced in a study of regulatory T cells in long-lasting Graves disease. To make TCR beta libraries, researchers used iRepertoire HTBI primers and Arm-PCR of CDR3 regions. TCRdb ran MiXCR on the multiplex PCR reads and lists one entry per CDR3 protein. Here the sample spans over 350,000 distinct CDR3 sequences, around 20% being singletons. This sample's time point: persistent/refractory GD, antithyroid drugs over 5 years with positive TRAb. Extracted PBMC RNA gave rise to the TCR library. The sequences come from peripheral blood mononuclear cells (PBMCs), collected when the disease was refractory, from a patient treated with antithyroid drugs. These receptors all come from a female donor with Graves disease.

The chain couples TRBV30 to TRBJ1-2; D is unclear. Germline V gives CDR1 GTSNPN, CDR2 SVGIG (reference sequence). The CDR3 runs to 12 residues. Here the CDR3 reads CATGGTAYGYTF. In nucleotides, the CDR3 is TGTGCAACGGGAGGAACAGCCTATGGCTACACCTTC.

A word on this clonotype: It may be a read error: a sequence one base away is much more abundant. V and J are TRBV28 and TRBJ2-4; 7 bases map to TRBD1. Germline loops: CDR1 MDHEN, CDR2 SYDVKM. The CDR3 runs to 15 residues. CDR3: CASTRSGQAKNIQCF. The DNA of the CDR3 is TGTGCCAGCACTAGAAGCGGACAGGCCAAAAACATTCAGTGCTTC.

The CDR3 loop is CASSAGQGPTYEQYF. The CDR3 DNA follows: TGTGCCAGCAGCGCCGGACAGGGGCCCACCTACGAGCAGTACTTC. This rearrangement joins TRBV9 to TRBJ2-7; the match to TRBD1 covers 9 bases. The germline CDR1 and CDR2 sequences are SGDLS and YYNGEE. V lost 3 bases and J lost 2; bases outside the gene matches: 6. There are 15 residues in the CDR3.

This clonotype was seen at least ten times. This sequence joins TRBV12-3 or TRBV12-4 and TRBJ2-2; 11 bases align to TRBD1. The CDR3 consists of 16 residues. The junction had 10 bases not matched to a gene; V was cut back by 7 bases and J by 6 bases. The CDR3, as DNA: TGTGCCAGCACCCAAAGGGGACAGGGGGGTTCCGGGGAGCTGTTTTTT. Amino acid sequence: CASTQRGQGGSGELFF.

The CDR3 DNA reads as TGCAGCGCCGAGGGGGGAGATATAAGTGGAACTGAAGCTTTCTTT. This codes for CSAEGGDISGTEAFF. The chain couples TRBV29-1 to TRBJ1-1; D may be TRBD1 (6 bases). Germline V CDR1 and CDR2: SQVTM, ANQGSEA. The CDR3 is made up of 15 amino acids. The germline V and J ends were trimmed by 7 bases and 5 bases, with 23 bases remaining between them.

This clonotype was seen only a few times. V gene TRBV13 combines with J gene TRBJ2-1, with TRBD2 matching over 8 bases. CDR1 and CDR2 from the germline V gene are PRHDT and FYEKMQ (reference sequence). CDR3 length: 15 residues. Unmatched junction bases numbered 10, after V lost 5 bases and J lost 7 bases. CDR3 loop: CASSPSGGGLNEQFF. CDR3 DNA: TGTGCCAGCAGCCCGAGCGGGGGAGGGTTGAATGAGCAGTTCTTC.

This clonotype was observed at least ten times. The chain recombines TRBV20-1 with TRBJ1-2; D gene uncertain. The CDR3 is made up of 13 amino acids. V was shortened by 3 bases and J by 0 bases, with 8 bases between the two germline ends. Per germline, CDR1 DFQATT and CDR2 SNEGSKA (reference sequence). As DNA, the CDR3 is TGCAGTGCTAGTACAGCTGCTAACTATGGCTACACCTTC. Amino acids: CSASTAANYGYTF.

This clonotype has ten or more counts. This chain joins TRBV28 and TRBJ2-4; TRBD1 matches at 7 bases. V dropped 6 bases and J dropped 2; count of bases not matched to a gene: 10. CDR1 MDHEN and CDR2 SYDVKM come from the germline V gene. The CDR3 spans 16 residues. The DNA for the CDR3 is TGTGCCAGCAGCCCTGGGACAGCTTCCTCCAAAAACATTCAGTACTTC. This gives the protein CASSPGTASSKNIQYF.

V usage is TRBV3-1 and J usage is TRBJ2-2; no clear D gene. Germline lookup yields CDR1 LGHDT and CDR2 YNNKEL (reference sequence). V lost 1 base to trimming and J lost 9 bases, with 6 bases between them. The CDR3 sequence is 12 residues long. The CDR3 DNA reads as TGTGCCAGCAGCCAAGGTTTGCGGGAGCTGTTTTTT. It yields the protein CASSQGLRELFF.

This clonotype was picked up many times. The V gene is TRBV7-9, the J gene TRBJ2-5; D remains unclear. CDR3 length: 17 amino acids. Germline V gives CDR1 SEHNR, CDR2 FQNEAQ (reference sequence). Trimming left V 4 bases short and J 5 bases short, with 23 bases between. This CDR3 reads CASSSDYWATTWETQYF. The CDR3 nucleotides read TGTGCCAGCAGCTCCGATTACTGGGCCACAACCTGGGAGACCCAGTACTTC.

This clonotype was observed many times. The genes are TRBV7-2 and TRBJ2-7; D remains ambiguous. CDR3 length: 13 residues. Germline assignment: CDR1 SGHTA and CDR2 FQGNSA. Trimming took 5 bases from V and 0 from J, leaving 8 bases between them. CDR3 DNA: TGTGCCAGCAGCCCCAGGAGCTCCTACGAGCAGTACTTC. The encoded protein is CASSPRSSYEQYF.

This clonotype was found many times. The J gene is TRBJ2-4, the V gene TRBV3-1; 7 bases align to TRBD2. Trimming at V came to 0 bases and at J to 9 bases, leaving 11 bases not matched to a gene. CDR1 and CDR2 (germline): LGHDT, YNNKEL (reference sequence). This CDR3 contains 16 residues. CDR3: CASSQEDGRAGSIQYF. Here the CDR3 DNA reads TGTGCCAGCAGCCAAGAAGATGGGAGGGCCGGTAGCATTCAGTACTTC.

V and J are TRBV6-1 and TRBJ2-5; 13 bases are shared with TRBD2. Unmatched junction bases numbered 6, after V lost 6 bases and J lost 2 bases. In germline, CDR1 is MNHNS, CDR2 SASEGT. This CDR3 is built from 16 residues. The chain's CDR3 is CASRPWGLAGQETQYF. The CDR3 DNA follows: TGTGCCAGCAGACCCTGGGGACTAGCGGGGCAAGAGACCCAGTACTTC.

This CDR3 reads CASSDRGPRNTEAFF. Here the CDR3 DNA reads TGTGCCAGCAGTGACAGGGGACCAAGGAACACTGAAGCTTTCTTT. The chain links TRBV6-4 to TRBJ1-1; the D gene is possibly TRBD1 (5 bases). The V gene lost 2 bases and the J gene lost 1 base, with 11 bases spanning the gap. This CDR3 spans 15 amino acids. Germline CDR1 is MRHNA and CDR2 is SNTAGT.

At least ten counts were recorded for this clonotype. This sequence joins TRBV28 and TRBJ1-1; D remains unclear. Germline-derived CDR1 and CDR2 are MDHEN and SYDVKM. V gave up 3 bases and J gave up 4 bases, with 15 bases separating them. This CDR3 spans 15 amino acids. CDR3 DNA: TGTGCCAGCAGTTTCCCTGGGGTGGGGTTCACTGAAGCTTTCTTT. It codes for CASSFPGVGFTEAFF.

This clonotype was counted many times. This chain uses TRBV28 with TRBJ2-5; TRBD2 might be the D (5 bases). V shed 2 bases and J shed 6 bases, with 16 bases lying between them. The germline gives CDR1 MDHEN, CDR2 SYDVKM. The length of the CDR3 is 15 residues. As DNA, the CDR3 is TGTGCCAGCAGTTTAGGATCCGGGATGTTAAAGACCCAGTACTTC. It codes for CASSLGSGMLKTQYF.

This clonotype was seen repeatedly, ten times or more. The gene calls are TRBV10-3 and TRBJ2-7; D unclear. Per the germline V gene, CDR1 is ENHRY and CDR2 is SYGVKD. Trimming took off 10 bases at V and 0 bases at J, with 10 bases between the two ends. The CDR3 contains 12 residues. The CDR3 reads CATSTHSYEQYF. The CDR3 DNA follows: TGTGCCACCTCCACACACTCCTACGAGCAGTACTTC.

The chain joins TRBV2 to TRBJ2-5; weak D call: TRBD1 (6 bases). The J call is doubtful: the DNA matches TRBJ2-1 better. The germline CDR1 and CDR2 sequences are SNHLY and FYNNEI. The CDR3 sequence is 12 residues long. DNA for the CDR3: TGTGCCAGTAACAGGGTTTCGGATGAGCAGTTCTTC. It encodes CASNRVSDEQFF.

This clonotype has just a few counts. The gene calls are TRBV20-1 and TRBJ2-7, with D perhaps matching TRBD1 (5 bases). V was shortened by 0 bases and J by 3 bases, with 9 bases between the two germline ends. The CDR3 loop spans 13 amino acids. Germline values: CDR1 DFQATT, CDR2 SNEGSKA (reference sequence). The CDR3 region has the DNA TGCAGTGCTAGAGATAGTCAGGGCTACGAGCAGTACTTC. Its translation: CSARDSQGYEQYF.

In its sample, this clonotype was seen a few times. The chain has TRBV13 and TRBJ2-7, with D perhaps being TRBD1 or TRBD2 (5 bases each). This CDR3 has 15 amino acids. From germline, CDR1 is PRHDT and CDR2 FYEKMQ (reference sequence). V was trimmed by 3 bases and J by 2 bases, leaving 14 bases between them. CDR3 region: CASSFRDGFPYEQYF. DNA of the CDR3: TGTGCCAGCAGCTTCCGGGACGGATTCCCCTACGAGCAGTACTTC.

This clonotype has a handful of counts. The chain joins TRBV25-1 to TRBJ2-7; unclear D gene. CDR1 and CDR2 (germline): MGHDK, SYGVNS. V lost 11 bases and J 3 bases, leaving 17 bases between the germline ends. The CDR3 totals 13 residues. Written as DNA, the CDR3 is TGTGCCGGGCTTGTGCATAGGGTCTACGAGCAGTACTTC. This gives the protein CAGLVHRVYEQYF.

This clonotype was detected ten times or more. The chain joins TRBV28 to TRBJ2-7, with 7 nucleotides matching TRBD1. The CDR3 covers 15 residues. Germline lookup yields CDR1 MDHEN and CDR2 SYDVKM. V shed 6 bases, J shed 4 bases, and the junction held 12 bases outside the gene matches. The CDR3 region is CASSKNLGTDYEQYF. For the CDR3, the DNA is TGTGCCAGCAGCAAGAACCTCGGGACAGATTACGAGCAGTACTTC.

This clonotype occurred many times. The chain uses TRBV7-8 and TRBJ2-4, with D perhaps given as TRBD1 or TRBD2 (5 bases each). This CDR3 comprises 15 residues. Germline loops: CDR1 SGHVS, CDR2 FQNEAQ. V lost 2 bases, J lost 2 bases, and 10 bases lay in between. The CDR3 sequence: CASSLIGGSKNIQYF. DNA for the CDR3: TGTGCCAGCAGCTTAATTGGGGGATCCAAAAACATTCAGTACTTC.

In its sample, this clonotype was seen a few times. V gene TRBV20-1 combines with J gene TRBJ1-3, with a tentative D call TRBD1 (5 bases). This CDR3 region has 14 residues. V was clipped by 3 bases and J by 4 bases, with 13 bases between them. Germline loops: CDR1 DFQATT, CDR2 SNEGSKA (reference sequence). The CDR3: CSASAVRGGNTIYF. CDR3 DNA sequence: TGCAGTGCTAGTGCCGTTAGGGGAGGAAACACCATATATTTT.

This clonotype was observed a handful of times. This rearrangement joins TRBV30 to TRBJ2-7, with TRBD1 as a possible D gene (5 bases). V dropped 5 bases and J dropped 2 bases, with 13 bases sitting between them. Germline V gives CDR1 GTSNPN, CDR2 SVGIG (reference sequence). The CDR3 covers 13 residues. The CDR3 DNA reads TGTGCCTGGCAACGCCTAGGGGCCTACGAGCAGTACTTC. Residues: CAWQRLGAYEQYF.

This clonotype was observed a handful of times. This chain links TRBV14 with TRBJ2-2; 7 positions agree with TRBD1. Trimming at V came to 4 bases and at J to 2 bases, leaving 7 bases not matched to a gene. Germline V gene sequence: CDR1 SGHDN, CDR2 FVKESK. The length of the CDR3 is 16 residues. The DNA of the CDR3 is TGTGCCAGCAGCCTGTCCCGGGACAGAAACACCGGGGAGCTGTTTTTT. The encoded protein is CASSLSRDRNTGELFF.

V gene TRBV7-2 combines with J gene TRBJ1-1; 9 bases map to TRBD1. Germline lookup yields CDR1 SGHTA and CDR2 FQGNSA. The V and J ends lost 3 bases and 9 bases, in that order; junction bases with no gene match: 11. CDR3 length: 15 amino acids. DNA of the CDR3: TGTGCCAGCAGCTTCTCTCCCGGGACAGGGAATAAAGCTTTCTTT. Amino acid sequence: CASSFSPGTGNKAFF.